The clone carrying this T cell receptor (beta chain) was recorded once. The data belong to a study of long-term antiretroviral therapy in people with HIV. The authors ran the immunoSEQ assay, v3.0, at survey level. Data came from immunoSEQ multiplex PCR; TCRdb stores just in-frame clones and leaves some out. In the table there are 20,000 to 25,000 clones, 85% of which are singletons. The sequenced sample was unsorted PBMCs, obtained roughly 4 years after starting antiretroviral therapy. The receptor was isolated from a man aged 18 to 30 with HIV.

CDR3 sequence: CAWSSGLKGGYTF. The CDR3 DNA sequence: TGTGCCTGGAGTTCTGGCCTGAAGGGCGGCTACACCTTC. This chain uses TRBV30 with TRBJ1-2, with no clear D. The CDR3 contains 13 residues. In germline, CDR1 is GTSNPN, CDR2 SVGIG (reference sequence). V gave up 2 bases and J gave up 8 bases, with 15 bases separating them.